Shown below are 20 T cell receptor beta chains from a single sample sequenced in a study of T cells expressing NK-cell markers. TCRdb reprocessed the 5' RACE reads and reports one entry per CDR3 protein, with no DNA. Recorded for this sample: roughly 350,000 distinct CDR3 sequences. The source material was blood T cells: a sorted CD56 or NKG2C T cell subset, CD4+ or CD8+ T cells, or bulk PBMC T cells (not recorded which). The receptors derive from a man aged 18-70 years in good health.

CDR3 region: CSARTWDEKLFF. The J gene is TRBJ1-4, the V gene TRBV29-1. This CDR3 region has 12 residues. From germline, CDR1 is SQVTM and CDR2 ANQGSEA. Variable domain in full (rest from reference TRBV29-1 and TRBJ1-4): SAVISQKPSRDICQRGTSLTIQCQVDSQVTMMFWYRQQPGQSLTLIATANQGSEATYESGFVIDKFPISRPNLTFSTLTVSNMSPEDSSIYLCSARTWDEKLFFGSGTQLSVL.

The chain employs TRBV5-6 and TRBJ2-7. Germline V gene data show CDR1 as SGHDT and CDR2 as YYEEEE. This CDR3 comprises 15 residues. The CDR3 sequence: CASSWGRTVSYEQYF. The variable domain in full, completed from reference TRBV5-6 and TRBJ2-7, reads DAGVTQSPTHLIKTRGQQVTLRCSPKSGHDTVSWYQQALGQGPQFIFQYYEEEERQRGNFPDRFSGHQFPNYSSELNVNALLLGDSALYLCASSWGRTVSYEQYFGPGTRLTVT.

The rearrangement uses TRBV5-5 and TRBJ2-7; TCRdb returns TRBD1, unconfirmable since there is no DNA. Germline CDR1 reads SGHKS; CDR2 reads YYEKEE (reference sequence). The length of the CDR3 is 16 residues. CDR3: CASRITPGQGFYEQYF.

The CDR3 here is CASSTGTGVKPQHF. The chain employs TRBV7-2 and TRBJ1-5; the TCRdb call, TRBD1, lacks DNA for checking. Germline V gene sequence: CDR1 SGHTA, CDR2 FQGNSA. The CDR3 contains 14 residues.

J is TRBJ2-3 and V is TRBV20-1; TCRdb indicates TRBD2, and absent DNA this call remains unverified. The CDR3 extends over 16 amino acids. Germline V gene data show CDR1 as DFQATT and CDR2 as SNEGSKA (reference sequence). This chain's CDR3 is CSARDYRAGLTDTQYF.

V is TRBV3-1 and J is TRBJ1-2; absent DNA, TCRdb's TRBD1 call cannot be checked. Per germline, CDR1 LGHDT and CDR2 YNNKEL (reference sequence). This CDR3 region has 15 residues. Here the CDR3 reads CASSQVNRQGTGYTF.

This rearrangement joins TRBV11-1 to TRBJ1-1. Germline V gives CDR1 SGHAT, CDR2 FQDESV (reference sequence). This CDR3 contains 14 residues. The CDR3 sequence: CASSFGWLESEAFF.

The chain joins TRBV20-1 to TRBJ2-3; without DNA, the TCRdb call of TRBD1 cannot be checked. The CDR3 extends over 15 amino acids. Germline CDR1 and CDR2: DFQATT and SNEGSKA (reference sequence). CDR3 residues: CSAPPETGVTDTQYF.

The chain joins TRBV5-1 to TRBJ2-5; the TCRdb D gene call, TRBD1, has no DNA to confirm it. Germline V lookup: CDR1 SGHRS, CDR2 YFSETQ. The CDR3 loop spans 15 amino acids. CDR3 region: CASSLGAGQMETQYF.

V is TRBV7-9 and J is TRBJ1-4; absent DNA, TCRdb's TRBD1 call cannot be checked. Germline V gene lookup returns CDR1 SEHNR and CDR2 FQNEAQ (reference sequence). The CDR3 sequence is 16 residues long. This chain's CDR3 is CASSPRGWDFGEKLFF.

The chain recombines TRBV7-2 with TRBJ2-7; TCRdb names TRBD1, which stays unverified in the absence of DNA. The CDR3 loop spans 17 amino acids. The germline V gene has CDR1 SGHTA and CDR2 FQGNSA. The CDR3: CASSLVVYREIPYEQYF.

The chain joins TRBV6-5 to TRBJ1-6; the TCRdb D gene call, TRBD1, has no DNA to confirm it. CDR3 size: 16 residues. Per the germline V gene, CDR1 is MNHEY and CDR2 is SVGAGI. The CDR3 region is CASSYEHRGLDSPLHF.

The chain is built from TRBV12-3 or TRBV12-4 and TRBJ2-1. The CDR3 length is 12 residues. CDR3 in amino acids: CASSWAVSEQFF.

This chain uses TRBV6-2 or TRBV6-3 with TRBJ2-1; no DNA is available, so the TRBD1 call from TCRdb remains unchecked. The CDR3 totals 14 residues. Germline-derived CDR1 and CDR2 are MNHEY and SVGEGT. Here the CDR3 reads CASRGAPRGNEQFF.

The V gene is TRBV7-3, the J gene TRBJ2-5; as DNA is missing, the TRBD1 call by TCRdb cannot be tested. CDR1 and CDR2 from the germline V gene are SGHTA and FQGTGA. CDR3 length: 14 residues. CDR3 protein: CASSPRGPQETQYF. The whole variable domain, filled in from reference TRBV7-3 and TRBJ2-5, reads GAGVSQTPSNKVTEKGKYVELRCDPISGHTALYWYRQSLGQGPEFLIYFQGTGAADDSGLPNDRFFAVRPEGSVSTLKIQRTERGDSAVYLCASSPRGPQETQYFGPGTRLLVL.

The chain couples TRBV2 to TRBJ2-7. The germline V gene encodes CDR1 SNHLY and CDR2 FYNNEI. The CDR3 is made up of 15 amino acids. The CDR3 loop is CASKKETGASYEQYF.

The rearrangement uses TRBV20-1 and TRBJ2-1. This CDR3 region has 14 residues. CDR1 DFQATT and CDR2 SNEGSKA come from the germline V gene (reference sequence). The CDR3 reads CSARDRERYNEQFF.

This chain links TRBV5-1 with TRBJ1-2. This CDR3 contains 14 residues. The V gene's germline CDR1 is SGHRS and CDR2 YFSETQ. Here the CDR3 reads CASSQDAVGYGYTF.

The chain links TRBV6-1 to TRBJ2-1; TCRdb names TRBD1, which stays unverified in the absence of DNA. CDR1 is MNHNS, CDR2 SASEGT, per germline. This CDR3 has 16 residues. CDR3 in amino acids: CASSRPTGTGLHEQFF.

CDR3 amino acids: CASSHQGAYTF. The chain recombines TRBV4-2 with TRBJ1-2; without DNA, the TCRdb call of TRBD1 cannot be checked. This CDR3 is built from 11 residues. Germline V gives CDR1 LGHNA, CDR2 YNFKEQ.